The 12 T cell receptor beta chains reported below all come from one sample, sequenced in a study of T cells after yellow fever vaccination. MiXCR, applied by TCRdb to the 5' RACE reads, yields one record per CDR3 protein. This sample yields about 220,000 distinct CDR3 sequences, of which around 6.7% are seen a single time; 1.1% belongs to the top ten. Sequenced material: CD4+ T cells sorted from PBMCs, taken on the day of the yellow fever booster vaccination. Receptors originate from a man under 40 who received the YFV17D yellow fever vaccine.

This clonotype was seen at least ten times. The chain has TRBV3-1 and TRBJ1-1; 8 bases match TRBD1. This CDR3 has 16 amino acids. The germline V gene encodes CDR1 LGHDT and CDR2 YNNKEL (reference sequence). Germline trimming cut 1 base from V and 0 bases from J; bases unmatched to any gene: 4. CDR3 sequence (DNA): TGTGCCAGCAGCCAAGGGGGACAGGTAATGAACACTGAAGCTTTCTTT. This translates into CASSQGGQVMNTEAFF.

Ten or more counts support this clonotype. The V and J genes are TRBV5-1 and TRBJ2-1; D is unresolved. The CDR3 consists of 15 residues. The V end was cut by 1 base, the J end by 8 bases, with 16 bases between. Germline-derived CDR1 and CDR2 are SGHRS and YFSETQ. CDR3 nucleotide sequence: TGCGCCAGCAGCTTGTACGCCCTGGTAGCCGATGAGCAGTTCTTC. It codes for CASSLYALVADEQFF.

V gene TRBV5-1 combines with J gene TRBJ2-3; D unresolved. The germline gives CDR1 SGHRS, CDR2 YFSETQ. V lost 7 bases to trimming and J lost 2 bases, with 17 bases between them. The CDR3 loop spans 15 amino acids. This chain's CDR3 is CASSRASGLTDTQYF. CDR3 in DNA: TGCGCCAGCTCCCGGGCTAGTGGCCTCACAGATACGCAGTATTTT. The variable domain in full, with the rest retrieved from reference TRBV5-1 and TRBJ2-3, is KAGVTQTPRYLIKTRGQQVTLSCSPISGHRSVSWYQQTPGQGLQFLFEYFSETQRNKGNFPGRFSGRQFSNSRSEMNVSTLELGDSALYLCASSRASGLTDTQYFGPGTRLTVL.

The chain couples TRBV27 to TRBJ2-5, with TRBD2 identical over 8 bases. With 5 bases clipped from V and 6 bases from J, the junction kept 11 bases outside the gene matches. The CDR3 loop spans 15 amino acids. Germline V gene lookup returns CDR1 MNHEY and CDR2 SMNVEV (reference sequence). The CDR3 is CASSAGTRVSQTQYF. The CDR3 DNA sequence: TGTGCCAGCAGTGCCGGGACTAGAGTATCGCAGACCCAGTACTTC.

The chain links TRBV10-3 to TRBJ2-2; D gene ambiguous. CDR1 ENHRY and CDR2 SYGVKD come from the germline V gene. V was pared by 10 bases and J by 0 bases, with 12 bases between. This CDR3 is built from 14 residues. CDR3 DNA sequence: TGTGCCAGCCAGGAAACTGCGAACACCGGGGAGCTGTTTTTT. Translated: CASQETANTGELFF.

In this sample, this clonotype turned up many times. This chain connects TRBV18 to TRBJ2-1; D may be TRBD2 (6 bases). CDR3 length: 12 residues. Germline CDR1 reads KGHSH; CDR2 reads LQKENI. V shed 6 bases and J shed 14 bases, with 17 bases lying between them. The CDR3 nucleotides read TGTGCCAGCTCCCAGGCCGGGAGTCGAAAGTTCTTC. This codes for CASSQAGSRKFF.

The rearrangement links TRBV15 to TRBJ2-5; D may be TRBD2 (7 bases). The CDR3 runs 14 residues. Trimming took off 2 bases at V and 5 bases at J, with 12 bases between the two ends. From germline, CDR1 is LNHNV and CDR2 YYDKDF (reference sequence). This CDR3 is CATSRLGGAETQYF. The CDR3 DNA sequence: TGTGCCACCAGCAGACTTGGGGGGGCGGAGACCCAGTACTTC.

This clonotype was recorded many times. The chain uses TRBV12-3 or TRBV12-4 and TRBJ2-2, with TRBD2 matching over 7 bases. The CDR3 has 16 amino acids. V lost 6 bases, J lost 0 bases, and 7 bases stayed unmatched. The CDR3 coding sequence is TGTGCCAGCAGGGGGGGGGGACGAGCGAACACCGGGGAGCTGTTTTTT. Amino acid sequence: CASRGGGRANTGELFF.

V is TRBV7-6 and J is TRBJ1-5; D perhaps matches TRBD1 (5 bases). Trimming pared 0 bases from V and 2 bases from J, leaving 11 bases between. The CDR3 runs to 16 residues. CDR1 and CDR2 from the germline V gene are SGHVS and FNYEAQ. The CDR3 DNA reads TGTGCCAGCAGCTTAGCTCGGGGGGACGGCAATCAGCCCCAGCATTTT. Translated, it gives CASSLARGDGNQPQHF.

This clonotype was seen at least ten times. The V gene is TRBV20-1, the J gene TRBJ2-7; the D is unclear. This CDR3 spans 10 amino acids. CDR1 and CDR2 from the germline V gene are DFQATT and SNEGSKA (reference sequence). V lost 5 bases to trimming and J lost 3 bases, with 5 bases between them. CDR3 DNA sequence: TGCAGTGCTTCAAACTACGAGCAGTACTTC. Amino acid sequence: CSASNYEQYF.

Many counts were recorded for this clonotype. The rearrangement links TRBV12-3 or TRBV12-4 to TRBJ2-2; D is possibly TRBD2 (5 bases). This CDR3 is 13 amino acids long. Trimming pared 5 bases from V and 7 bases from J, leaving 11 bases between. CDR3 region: CASSPLRDGELFF. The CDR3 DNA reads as TGTGCCAGCAGTCCGCTGAGGGACGGGGAGCTGTTTTTT.

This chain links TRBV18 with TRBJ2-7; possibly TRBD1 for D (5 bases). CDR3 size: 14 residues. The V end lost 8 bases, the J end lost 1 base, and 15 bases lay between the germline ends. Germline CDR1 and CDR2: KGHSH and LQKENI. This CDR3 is CASTTSQGSYEQYF. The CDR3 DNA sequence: TGTGCCAGCACAACGAGCCAGGGTTCCTACGAGCAGTACTTC.